The entry that follows covers one TCR beta chain sequence. A few counts support this clone. It has no known antigen specificity. The input lacks base qualities; no much larger clone sits a single base away. Libraries were made using the immunoSEQ multiplex PCR assay. To provide template for TCR sequencing, every sample had RNA extracted and reverse transcribed into cDNA. First-strand cDNA was synthesized with SuperScript III using a 2:1 mix of oligo-dT and random hexamers. A synthetic immune receptor repertoire was used to measure amplification bias, and any remaining bias was corrected computationally. Processing in the source paper ran as follows. Raw reads were preprocessed for error removal, and CDR3 was defined according to IMGT conventions as running from the conserved cysteine to phenylalanine. To get clonality, Shannon entropy was normalized by log2 of the number of productive unique TCRs and the result was subtracted from 1. Scalp TCRbeta sequences were cross-referenced with sorted blood CD4 and CD8 repertoires so that the CD4 or CD8 identity of scalp clones could be inferred. Here the immuneACCESS table is served through TCRdb, limited to in-frame sequences with V and J called. Missing clones are a known gap in these copies; in checked studies unresolved V genes cover under half, and the rest lacks a known reason. That table is the source of V, J and clone size, and D and trimming were worked out from the DNA. The table for this sample lists 100,000 to 150,000 clones; 45% to 50% of them were counted only once. Roughly a sixth of the sample rests with the top ten.

In light of the paper, this sample's time point label describes: baseline before oral tofacitinib. From alopecia areata patients, peripheral blood was collected along with lesional scalp punch biopsies. PBMCs were isolated by density centrifugation and stained for CD3, CD4 and CD8, and CD4+ and CD8+ T cells were sorted on a FACSAria. V is cut back by 4 bases and J by 3 bases, with 5 bases in the junction unmatched. CDR1 SQVTM and CDR2 ANQGSEA are derived from the germline V gene. The CDR3 starts with the cysteine, ends with the phenylalanine, and has 13 residues. Only the CDR3 DNA is retained, 39 bases long and in frame from the first base. The data are from a study of CD8+ T cells in alopecia areata listed by TCRdb under 2018. A note on the overall study: Treated patients were enrolled in an open-label pilot trial of oral tofacitinib, 5 to 10 mg twice daily, for moderate-to-severe alopecia areata. Biopsies were taken from tofacitinib-treated patients at baseline and again at 4 and 24 weeks into treatment, and several of those patients also had a later scalp biopsy. In both human patients and the C3H/HeJ mouse model, the study applied high-throughput TCRbeta sequencing to look at T cell clonal expansion in alopecia areata. RNA was extracted with the PAXgene miRNA kit for fixed scalp, the miRNeasy kit for PBMCs, and the RNeasy kit for mouse skin. Clonality in the scalp was compared among normal scalp (n=4), patchy alopecia areata scalp (n=8), and alopecia totalis/universalis scalp (n=8). Scalp tissue and sorted CD4+ and CD8+ peripheral blood T cells from patchy and totalis/universalis alopecia areata patients and from healthy controls were covered by human TCRbeta sequencing. Tofacitinib was administered for 6 to 18 months, and 6 months of follow-up off drug were then conducted to assess delayed response and recurrence. Amplification of TCRbeta CDR3 regions was done by immunoSEQ multiplex PCR using 35 Vbeta forward primers and 13 Jbeta reverse primers. Findings and caveats that apply to the study as a whole: Compared with mice, TCR sequences shared between patients were less clear, possibly partly because of HLA diversity across the patient population. Unlike mouse skin, which is dominated by gammadelta T cells, normal human skin has resident alphabeta T cells that are also sequenced, and this complicates analysis of the scalp TCR repertoire. Compared with normal scalp, lesional scalp had higher clonality and more expanded CD8+ clones, particularly in alopecia totalis/universalis, a pattern that suggests antigenic drive.

In this chain, TRBV29-1 is recombined with TRBJ2-7, with 8 middle bases fitting TRBD1. The source is a human donor with alopecia areata. The sample here was CD8+ T cells sorted from blood, taken at week 0. The CDR3 reads CSVVGQESYEQYF. The base sequence is TGCAGCGTTGTGGGACAGGAGAGCTACGAGCAGTACTTC.